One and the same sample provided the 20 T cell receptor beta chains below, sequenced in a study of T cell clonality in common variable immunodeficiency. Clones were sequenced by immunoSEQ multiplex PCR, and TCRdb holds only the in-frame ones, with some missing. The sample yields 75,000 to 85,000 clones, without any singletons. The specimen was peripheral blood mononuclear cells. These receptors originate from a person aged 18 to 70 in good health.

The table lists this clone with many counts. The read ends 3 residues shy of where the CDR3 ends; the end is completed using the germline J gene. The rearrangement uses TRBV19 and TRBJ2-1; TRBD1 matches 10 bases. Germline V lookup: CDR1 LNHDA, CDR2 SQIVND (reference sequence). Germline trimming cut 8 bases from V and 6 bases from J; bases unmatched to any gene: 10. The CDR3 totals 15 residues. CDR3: CASGMGDRGVNEQFF. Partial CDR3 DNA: TGTGCCAGTGGAATGGGGGACAGGGGAGTCAATGAG.

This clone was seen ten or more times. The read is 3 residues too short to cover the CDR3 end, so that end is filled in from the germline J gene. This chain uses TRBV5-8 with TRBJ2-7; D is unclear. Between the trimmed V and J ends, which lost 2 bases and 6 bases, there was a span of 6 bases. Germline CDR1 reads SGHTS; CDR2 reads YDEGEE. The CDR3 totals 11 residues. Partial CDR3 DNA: TGTGCCAGCAGCTTATCGGTCGAG. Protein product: CASSLSVE. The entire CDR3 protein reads CASSLSVEQYF.

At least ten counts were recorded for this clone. CDR3 in amino acids: CAIRTGGGNQPQHF. The CDR3 DNA, read in part, is TGTGCCATCCGAACAGGGGGCGGCAATCAGCCC. The chain uses TRBV6-2 or TRBV6-3 and TRBJ1-5; 9 nucleotides agree with TRBD1. The CDR3 goes on 3 residues after the read ends, and that part is filled in from the germline J gene. CDR3 size: 14 residues. Germline assignment: CDR1 MNHEY and CDR2 SVGEGT. J gave up 2 bases and V 10 bases, and 6 bases lay outside the gene matches.

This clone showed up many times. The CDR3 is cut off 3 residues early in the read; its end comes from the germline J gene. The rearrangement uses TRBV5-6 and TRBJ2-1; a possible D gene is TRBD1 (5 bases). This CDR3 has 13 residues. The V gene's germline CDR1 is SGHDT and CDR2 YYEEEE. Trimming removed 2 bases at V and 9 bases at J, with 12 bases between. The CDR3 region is CASSFGRDGEQFF. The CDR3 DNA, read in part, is TGTGCCAGCAGCTTCGGCAGGGATGGTGAG.

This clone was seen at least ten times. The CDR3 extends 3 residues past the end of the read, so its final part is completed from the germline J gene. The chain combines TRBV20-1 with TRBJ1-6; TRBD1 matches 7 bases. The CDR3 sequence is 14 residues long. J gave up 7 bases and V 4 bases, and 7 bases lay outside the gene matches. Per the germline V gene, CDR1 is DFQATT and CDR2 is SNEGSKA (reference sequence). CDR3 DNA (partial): TGCAGTGCTACGTCCGGGACAGTAAATTCACCC. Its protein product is CSATSGTVNSP. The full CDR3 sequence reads CSATSGTVNSPLHF.

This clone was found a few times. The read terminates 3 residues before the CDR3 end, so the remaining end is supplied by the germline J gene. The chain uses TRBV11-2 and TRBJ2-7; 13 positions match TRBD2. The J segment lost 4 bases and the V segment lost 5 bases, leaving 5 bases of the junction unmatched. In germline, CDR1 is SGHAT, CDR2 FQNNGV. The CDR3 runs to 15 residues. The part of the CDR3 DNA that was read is TGTGCCAGCAGCATCGGACTAGCGGGAGATTACGAG. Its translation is CASSIGLAGDYE. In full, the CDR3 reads CASSIGLAGDYEQYF.

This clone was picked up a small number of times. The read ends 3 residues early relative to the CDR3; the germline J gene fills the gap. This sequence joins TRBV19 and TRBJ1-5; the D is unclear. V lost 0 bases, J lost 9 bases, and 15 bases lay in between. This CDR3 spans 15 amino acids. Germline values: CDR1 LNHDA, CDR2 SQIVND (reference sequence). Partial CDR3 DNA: TGTGCCAGTAGTATAGAGGATGAGGGTTTTAGGCCC. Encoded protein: CASSIEDEGFRP. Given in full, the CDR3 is CASSIEDEGFRPQHF.

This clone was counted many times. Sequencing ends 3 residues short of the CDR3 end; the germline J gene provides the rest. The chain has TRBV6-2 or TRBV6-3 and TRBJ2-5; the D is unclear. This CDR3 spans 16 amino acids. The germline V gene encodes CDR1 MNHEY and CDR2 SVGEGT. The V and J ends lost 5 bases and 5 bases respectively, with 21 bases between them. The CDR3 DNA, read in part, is TGTGCCAGCAGTGACGTCCCGGCCCTAGGCTTGGAGACC. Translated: CASSDVPALGLET. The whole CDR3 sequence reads CASSDVPALGLETQYF.

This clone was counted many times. Incomplete CDR3 DNA: TGTGCCAGCAGCCAGGGCCCAACTGAA. Protein sequence: CASSQGPTE. The full CDR3 is CASSQGPTEAFF. The chain has TRBV7-9 and TRBJ1-1, with D possibly matching TRBD1 (5 bases). The missing CDR3 end, 3 residues past where the read stops, is filled in from the germline J gene. Germline V gene sequence: CDR1 SEHNR, CDR2 FQNEAQ (reference sequence). Trimming took off 5 bases at V and 5 bases at J, with 9 bases between the two ends. This CDR3 has 12 amino acids.

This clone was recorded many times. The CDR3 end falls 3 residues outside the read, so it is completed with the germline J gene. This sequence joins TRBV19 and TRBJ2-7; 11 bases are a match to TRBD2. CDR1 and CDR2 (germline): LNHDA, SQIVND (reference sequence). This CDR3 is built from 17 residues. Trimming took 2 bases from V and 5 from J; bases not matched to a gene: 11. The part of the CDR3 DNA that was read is TGTGCCAGTAGTATAACGACTTTTAGCGGGAGGGCCCACGAG. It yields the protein CASSITTFSGRAHE. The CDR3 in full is CASSITTFSGRAHEQYF.

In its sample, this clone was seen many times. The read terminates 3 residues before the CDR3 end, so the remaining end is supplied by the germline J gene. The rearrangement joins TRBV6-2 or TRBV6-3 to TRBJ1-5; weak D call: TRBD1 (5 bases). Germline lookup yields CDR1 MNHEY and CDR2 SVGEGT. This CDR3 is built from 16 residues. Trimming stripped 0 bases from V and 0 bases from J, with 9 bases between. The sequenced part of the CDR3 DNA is TGTGCCAGCAGTTACTCGGAGGGGTCTAGCAATCAGCCC. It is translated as CASSYSEGSSNQP. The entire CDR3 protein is CASSYSEGSSNQPQHF.

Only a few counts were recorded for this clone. CDR3 protein: CASSESGLAGDTQYF. Incomplete CDR3 DNA: TGCGCCAGCAGTGAGTCGGGACTAGCGGGAGATACG. This chain uses TRBV10-2 with TRBJ2-3; 12 bases agree with TRBD2. The read gets to within 3 residues of the CDR3 end, and the germline J gene fills in the rest. V lost 0 bases to trimming and J lost 5 bases; unmatched junction nucleotides: 0. Germline CDR1 WSHSY, CDR2 SAAADI. The CDR3 extends over 15 amino acids.

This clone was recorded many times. This CDR3 reads CASSLQSQGYYEQYF. The sequenced CDR3 bases are TGTGCCAGCAGCTTACAGTCCCAGGGCTACTACGAG. V is TRBV7-2 and J is TRBJ2-7; tentative D call: TRBD1 (5 bases). The read terminates 3 residues before the CDR3 end, so the remaining end is supplied by the germline J gene. Per germline, CDR1 SGHTA and CDR2 FQGNSA. Trimming cost V 2 bases and J 3 bases, with 14 bases left between them. This CDR3 comprises 15 residues.

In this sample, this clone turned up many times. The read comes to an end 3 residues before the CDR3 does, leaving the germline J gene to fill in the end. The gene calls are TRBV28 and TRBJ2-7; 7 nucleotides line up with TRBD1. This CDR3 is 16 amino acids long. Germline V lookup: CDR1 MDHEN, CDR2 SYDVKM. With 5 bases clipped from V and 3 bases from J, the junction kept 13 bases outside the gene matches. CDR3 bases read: TGTGCCAGCAGTCCTTTTGAGGGGACAGCAGTCTACGAG. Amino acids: CASSPFEGTAVYE. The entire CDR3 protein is CASSPFEGTAVYEQYF.

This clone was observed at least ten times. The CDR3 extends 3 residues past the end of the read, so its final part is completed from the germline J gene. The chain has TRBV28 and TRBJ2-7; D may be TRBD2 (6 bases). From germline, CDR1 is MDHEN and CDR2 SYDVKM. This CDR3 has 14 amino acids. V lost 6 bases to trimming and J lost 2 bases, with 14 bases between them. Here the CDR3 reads CASSSPGLPYEQYF. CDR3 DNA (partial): TGTGCCAGCAGCTCCCCCGGACTACCCTACGAG.

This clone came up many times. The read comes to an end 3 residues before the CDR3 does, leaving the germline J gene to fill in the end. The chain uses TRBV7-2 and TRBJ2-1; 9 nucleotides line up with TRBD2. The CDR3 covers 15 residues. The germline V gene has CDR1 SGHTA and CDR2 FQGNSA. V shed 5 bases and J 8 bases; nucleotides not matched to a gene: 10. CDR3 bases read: TGTGCCAGCAGCCCAACTAGCGGGCCCGGGGATGAG. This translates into CASSPTSGPGDE. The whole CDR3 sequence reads CASSPTSGPGDEQFF.

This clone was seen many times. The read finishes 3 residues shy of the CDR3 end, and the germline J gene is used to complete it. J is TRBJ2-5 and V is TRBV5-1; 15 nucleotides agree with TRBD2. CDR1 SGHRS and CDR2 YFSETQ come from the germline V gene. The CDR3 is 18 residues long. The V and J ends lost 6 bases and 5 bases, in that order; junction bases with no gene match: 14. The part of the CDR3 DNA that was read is TGCGCCAGCACGAATGGACTAGCGGGAGGGCCAGCGGGGGAGACC. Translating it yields CASTNGLAGGPAGET. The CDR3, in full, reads CASTNGLAGGPAGETQYF.

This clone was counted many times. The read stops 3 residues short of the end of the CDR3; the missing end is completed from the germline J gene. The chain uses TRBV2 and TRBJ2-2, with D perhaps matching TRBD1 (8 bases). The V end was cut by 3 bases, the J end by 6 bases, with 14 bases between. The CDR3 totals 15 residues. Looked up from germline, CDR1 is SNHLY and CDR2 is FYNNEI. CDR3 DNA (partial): TGTGCCAGCAGTGAGATACAGGGGGGGGCCGGGGAG. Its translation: CASSEIQGGAGE. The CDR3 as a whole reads CASSEIQGGAGELFF.

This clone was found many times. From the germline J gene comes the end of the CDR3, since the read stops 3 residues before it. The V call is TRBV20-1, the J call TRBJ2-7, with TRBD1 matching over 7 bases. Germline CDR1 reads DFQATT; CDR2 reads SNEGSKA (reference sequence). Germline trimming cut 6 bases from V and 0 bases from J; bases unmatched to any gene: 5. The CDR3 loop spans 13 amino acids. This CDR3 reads CSAPGQPSYEQYF. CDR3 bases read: TGCAGTGCGCCGGGACAGCCCTCCTACGAG.

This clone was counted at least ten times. The CDR3 sequence: CASSSTGNEKLFF. CDR3 bases read: TGCGCCAGCAGCTCGACAGGGAACGAAAAA. The rearrangement joins TRBV5-1 to TRBJ1-4; 7 bases align to TRBD1. The DNA ends 3 residues before the CDR3 does, and the rest of the CDR3 is filled in from the germline J gene. The CDR3 runs to 13 residues. Germline CDR1 SGHRS, CDR2 YFSETQ. V lost 3 bases, J lost 8 bases, and 4 bases stayed unmatched.